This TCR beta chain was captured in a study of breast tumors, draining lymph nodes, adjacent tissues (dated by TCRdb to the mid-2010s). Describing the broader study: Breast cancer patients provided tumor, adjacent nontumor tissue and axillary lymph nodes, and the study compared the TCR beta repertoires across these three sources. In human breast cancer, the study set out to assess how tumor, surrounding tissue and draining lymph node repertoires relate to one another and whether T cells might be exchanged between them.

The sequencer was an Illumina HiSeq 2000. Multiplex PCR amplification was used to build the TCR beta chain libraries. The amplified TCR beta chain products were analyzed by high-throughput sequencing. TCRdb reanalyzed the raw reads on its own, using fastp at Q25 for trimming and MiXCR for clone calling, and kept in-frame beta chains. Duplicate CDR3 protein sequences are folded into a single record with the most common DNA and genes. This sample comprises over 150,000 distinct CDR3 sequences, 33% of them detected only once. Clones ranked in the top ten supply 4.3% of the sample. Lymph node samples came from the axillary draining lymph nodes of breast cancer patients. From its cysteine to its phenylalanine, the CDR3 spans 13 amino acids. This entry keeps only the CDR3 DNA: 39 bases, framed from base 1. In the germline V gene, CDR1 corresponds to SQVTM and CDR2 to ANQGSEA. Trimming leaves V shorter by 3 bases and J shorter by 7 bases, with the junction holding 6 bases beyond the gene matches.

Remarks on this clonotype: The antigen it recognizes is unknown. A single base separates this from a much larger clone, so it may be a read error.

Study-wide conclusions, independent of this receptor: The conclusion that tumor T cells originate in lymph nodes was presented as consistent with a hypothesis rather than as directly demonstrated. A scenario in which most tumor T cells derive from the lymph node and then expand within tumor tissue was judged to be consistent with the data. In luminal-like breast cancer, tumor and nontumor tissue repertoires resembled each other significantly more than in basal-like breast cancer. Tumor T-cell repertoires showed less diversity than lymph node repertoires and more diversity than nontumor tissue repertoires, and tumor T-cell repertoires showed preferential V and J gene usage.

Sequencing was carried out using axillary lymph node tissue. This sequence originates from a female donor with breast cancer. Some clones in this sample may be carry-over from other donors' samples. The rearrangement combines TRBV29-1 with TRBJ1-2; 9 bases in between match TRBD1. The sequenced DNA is TGCAGCGTTGAGGAGGACAGGGGAGGTGGCTACACCTTC. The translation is CSVEEDRGGGYTF.